What follows is one TCR beta chain and its context. Its antigen is not identified. A read error may produce the germline difference seen at one junction end. The data stem from a study of cytomegalovirus exposure and HLA in healthy donors. Overall study results and limits: Diagnosis of cytomegalovirus status made by the classifier reportedly showed high specificity and sensitivity. Links to common viral pathogens appeared, in a later analysis, for several of the most significant clusters. Later genetic work tied a missense DCLRE1C variant to beta-chain V and J trimming. It was fewer than 200 TCR beta chains that were listed as cytomegalovirus-associated.

CDR3 length: 10 amino acids. Germline V gene data show CDR1 as SQVTM and CDR2 as ANQGSEA. Both 60 Vbeta primers and 13 Jbeta primers went into the PCR. Assay used: immunoSEQ multiplex PCR; TCRdb lists only in-frame clones, some missing. This repertoire shows approximately 88,000 clones, about three quarters found once; its top ten account for approximately 7.4%. The chain carries TRBV29-1 and TRBJ1-1; a possible D gene is TRBD1 (6 bases). The sample taken for sequencing was PBMCs. This TCR came from a man aged 50-60 years in good health and CMV-seropositive. This chain's CDR3 is CLAGETEAFF. CDR3 nucleotide sequence: TGTTTGGCAGGGGAAACTGAAGCTTTCTTT.